This TCR beta chain was captured in a study of blood T cell repertoires in COVID-19. About the research overall: The United States, Italy and Spain provided the acute and convalescent COVID-19 samples. T cells, B-cell-depleted T cells, or PBMCs supplied cDNA or gDNA.

This clone came up once. Some clones are missing from TCRdb's copy, which holds only in-frame ones; the method was immunoSEQ multiplex PCR. Here the sample spans more than 250,000 clones, more than 90% being singletons. For recovered donors of Cohort 3, there were two negative PCRs, clearance, or symptom resolution. V gave up 8 bases and J gave up 9 bases; unmatched junction bases: 19. Germline loops: CDR1 GTSNPN, CDR2 SVGIG (reference sequence). The CDR3 spans 15 residues. The J gene is TRBJ2-5, the V gene TRBV30, with 9 bases identical to TRBD2. The specimen sequenced was PBMCs or T cells enriched from blood (not recorded which). This receptor was obtained from a woman in her twenties or thirties who had recovered from COVID-19. The CDR3 loop is CAPPPPRGGVAAQYF. CDR3 DNA: TGTGCCCCACCACCCCCGCGGGGGGGCGTGGCGGCCCAGTACTTC.